The clone carrying this TCR beta chain was counted a few times. Its specificity is unknown. Trimming pared 2 bases from V and 6 bases from J, leaving 13 bases between. The CDR3 totals 14 residues. CDR1 is MNHEY and CDR2 is SVGEGT in the germline V gene. This sample was included in a study of identical twins. Study-wide results and caveats: Instead of following the same donors, the conclusions were based on cross-sectional statistical analysis.

Template switching (which added a universal primer site) was used, and cDNA carried unique molecular identifiers. TCRdb reprocessed the 5' RACE reads with MiXCR, giving one entry per CDR3 protein. The sample lists approximately 220,000 distinct CDR3 sequences, 6% to 9% occurring once. This same sample was also taken into another study, of yellow fever vaccine responses in identical twins. This second study says: Reports say the vaccine T cell response in twins looked partly convergent and partly personalized.

The chain links TRBV6-2 or TRBV6-3 to TRBJ1-1; D is unresolved. Material for sequencing was memory (CD45RO+) T cells sorted from blood. The sequence was collected from a woman aged 18-29 years in good health. CDR3 region: CASSYHGSRAEAFF. The CDR3 DNA sequence: TGTGCCAGCAGTTACCACGGTAGTCGGGCTGAAGCTTTCTTT.